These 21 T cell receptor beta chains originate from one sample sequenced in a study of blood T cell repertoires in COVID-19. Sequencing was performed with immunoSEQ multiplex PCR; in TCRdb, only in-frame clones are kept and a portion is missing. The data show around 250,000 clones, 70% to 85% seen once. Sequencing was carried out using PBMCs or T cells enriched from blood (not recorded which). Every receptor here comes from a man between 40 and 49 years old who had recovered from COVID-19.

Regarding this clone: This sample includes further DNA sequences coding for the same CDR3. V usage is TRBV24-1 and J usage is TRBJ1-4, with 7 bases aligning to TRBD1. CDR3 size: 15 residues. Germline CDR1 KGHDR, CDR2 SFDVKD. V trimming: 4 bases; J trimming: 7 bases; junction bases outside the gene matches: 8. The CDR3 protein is CATSDPRQGGEKLFF. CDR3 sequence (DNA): TGTGCCACCAGTGACCCTCGACAGGGAGGTGAAAAACTGTTTTTT.

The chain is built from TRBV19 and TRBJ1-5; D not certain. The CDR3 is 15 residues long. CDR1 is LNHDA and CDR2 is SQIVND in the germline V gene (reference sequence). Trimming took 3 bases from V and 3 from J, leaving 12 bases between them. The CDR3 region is CASSITSEPNQPQHF. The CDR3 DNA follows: TGTGCCAGTAGTATCACCTCGGAGCCCAATCAGCCCCAGCATTTT.

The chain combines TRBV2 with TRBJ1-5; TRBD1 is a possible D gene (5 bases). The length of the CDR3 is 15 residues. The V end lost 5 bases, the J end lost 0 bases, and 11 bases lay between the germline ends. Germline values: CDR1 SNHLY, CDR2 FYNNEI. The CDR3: CASSPDGGSNQPQHF. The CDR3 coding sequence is TGTGCCAGCAGTCCGGACGGGGGTAGCAATCAGCCCCAGCATTTT.

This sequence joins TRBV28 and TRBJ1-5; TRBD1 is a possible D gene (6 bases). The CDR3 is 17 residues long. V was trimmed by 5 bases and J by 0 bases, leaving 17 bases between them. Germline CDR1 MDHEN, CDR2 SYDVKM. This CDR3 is CASSPLDRRYSNQPQHF. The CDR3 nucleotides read TGTGCCAGCAGTCCCCTAGACAGGAGGTATAGCAATCAGCCCCAGCATTTT.

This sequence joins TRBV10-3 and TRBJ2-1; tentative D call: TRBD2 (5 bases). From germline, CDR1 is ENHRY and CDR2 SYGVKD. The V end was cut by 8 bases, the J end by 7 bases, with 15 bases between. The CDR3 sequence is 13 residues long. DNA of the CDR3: TGTGCCATCGGACTTCCCGCAGTGAATGAGCAGTTCTTC. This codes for CAIGLPAVNEQFF.

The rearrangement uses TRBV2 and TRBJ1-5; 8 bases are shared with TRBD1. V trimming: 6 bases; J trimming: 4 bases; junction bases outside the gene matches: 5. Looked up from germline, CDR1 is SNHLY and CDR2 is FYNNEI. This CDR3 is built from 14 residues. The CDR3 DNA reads TGTGCCAGCAGAGATGACAGGGGAAATCAGCCCCAGCATTTT. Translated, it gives CASRDDRGNQPQHF.

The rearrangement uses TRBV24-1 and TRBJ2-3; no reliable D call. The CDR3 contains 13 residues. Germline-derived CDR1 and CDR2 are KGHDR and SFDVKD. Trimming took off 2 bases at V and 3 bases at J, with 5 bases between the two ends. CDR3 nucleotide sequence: TGTGCCACCAGTGATTCCGCGACAGATACGCAGTATTTT. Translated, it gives CATSDSATDTQYF.

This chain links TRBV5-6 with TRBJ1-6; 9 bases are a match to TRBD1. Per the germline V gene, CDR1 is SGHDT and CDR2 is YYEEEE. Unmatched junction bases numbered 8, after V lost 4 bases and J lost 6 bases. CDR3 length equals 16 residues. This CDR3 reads CASSPGTGRINSPLHF. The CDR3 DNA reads TGTGCCAGCAGCCCCGGGACAGGGAGGATTAATTCACCCCTCCACTTT. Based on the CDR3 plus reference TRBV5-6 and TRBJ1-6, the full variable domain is DAGVTQSPTHLIKTRGQQVTLRCSPKSGHDTVSWYQQALGQGPQFIFQYYEEEERQRGNFPDRFSGHQFPNYSSELNVNALLLGDSALYLCASSPGTGRINSPLHFGNGTRLTVT.

CDR3 DNA: TGTGCCAGCAGTTTATATCGGGATGGCTACACCTTC. The encoded protein is CASSLYRDGYTF. The chain links TRBV28 to TRBJ1-2; D unresolved. CDR3 length: 12 amino acids. Trimming removed 1 base at V and 6 bases at J, with 6 bases between. The germline V gene encodes CDR1 MDHEN and CDR2 SYDVKM.

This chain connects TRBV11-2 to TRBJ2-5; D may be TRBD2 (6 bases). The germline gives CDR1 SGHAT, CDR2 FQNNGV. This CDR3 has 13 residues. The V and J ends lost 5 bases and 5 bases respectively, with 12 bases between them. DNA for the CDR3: TGTGCCAGCAGCCCCTCTAGCGCGGAGACCCAGTACTTC. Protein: CASSPSSAETQYF.

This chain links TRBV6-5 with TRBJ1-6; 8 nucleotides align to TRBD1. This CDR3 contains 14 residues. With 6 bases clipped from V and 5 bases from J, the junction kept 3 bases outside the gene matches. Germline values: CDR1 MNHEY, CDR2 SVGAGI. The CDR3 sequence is CASREGQDNSPLHF. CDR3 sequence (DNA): TGTGCCAGCAGGGAGGGACAGGATAATTCACCCCTCCACTTT.

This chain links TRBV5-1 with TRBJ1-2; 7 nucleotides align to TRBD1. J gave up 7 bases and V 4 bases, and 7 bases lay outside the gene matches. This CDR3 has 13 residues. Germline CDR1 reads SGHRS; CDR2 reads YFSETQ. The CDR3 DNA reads TGCGCCAGCAGCCCTGACAGGGCTAGTGGCTACACCTTC. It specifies CASSPDRASGYTF.

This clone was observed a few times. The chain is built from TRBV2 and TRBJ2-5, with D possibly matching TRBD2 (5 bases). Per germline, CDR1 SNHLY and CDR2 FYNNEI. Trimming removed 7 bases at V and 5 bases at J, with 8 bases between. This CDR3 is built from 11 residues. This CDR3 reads CASKGEETQYF. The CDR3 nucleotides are TGTGCCAGCAAGGGAGAGGAGACCCAGTACTTC.

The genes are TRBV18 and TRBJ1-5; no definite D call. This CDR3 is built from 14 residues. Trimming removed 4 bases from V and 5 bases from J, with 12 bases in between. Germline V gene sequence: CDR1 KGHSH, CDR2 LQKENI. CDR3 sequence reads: CASSLSGDDQPQHF. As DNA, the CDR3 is TGTGCCAGCTCACTTTCCGGGGATGATCAGCCCCAGCATTTT.

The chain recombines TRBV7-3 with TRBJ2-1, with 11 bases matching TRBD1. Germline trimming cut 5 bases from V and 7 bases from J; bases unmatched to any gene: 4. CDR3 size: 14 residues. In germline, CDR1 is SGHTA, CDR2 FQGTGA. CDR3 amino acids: CASSRGQGANEQFF. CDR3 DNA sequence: TGTGCCAGCAGCCGCGGACAGGGGGCGAATGAGCAGTTCTTC.

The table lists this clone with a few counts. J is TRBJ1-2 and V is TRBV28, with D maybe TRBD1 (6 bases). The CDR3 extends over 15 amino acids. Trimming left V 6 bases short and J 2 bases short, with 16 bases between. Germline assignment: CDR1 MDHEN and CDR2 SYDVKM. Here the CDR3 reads CASRPGGGANYGYTF. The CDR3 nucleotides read TGTGCCAGCAGGCCGGGGGGGGGCGCGAACTATGGCTACACCTTC.

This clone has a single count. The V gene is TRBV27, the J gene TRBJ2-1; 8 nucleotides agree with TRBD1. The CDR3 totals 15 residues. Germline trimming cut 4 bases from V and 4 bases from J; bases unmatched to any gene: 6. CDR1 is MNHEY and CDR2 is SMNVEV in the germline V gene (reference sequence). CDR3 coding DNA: TGTGCCAGCAGTTCCAGGGGGACAGGTTACAATGAGCAGTTCTTC. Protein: CASSSRGTGYNEQFF.

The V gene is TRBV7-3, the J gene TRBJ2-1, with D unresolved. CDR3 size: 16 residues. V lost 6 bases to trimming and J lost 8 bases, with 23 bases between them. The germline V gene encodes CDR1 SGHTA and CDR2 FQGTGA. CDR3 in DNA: TGTGCCAGCAGTGCGTCTTCTGGCCTTGGCCGGGATGAGCAGTTCTTC. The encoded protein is CASSASSGLGRDEQFF.

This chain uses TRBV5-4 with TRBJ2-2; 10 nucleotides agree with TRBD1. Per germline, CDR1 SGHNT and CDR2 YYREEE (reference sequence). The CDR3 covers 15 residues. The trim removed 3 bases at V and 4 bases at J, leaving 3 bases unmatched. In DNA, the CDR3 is TGTGCCAGCAGCTGGGACAGGGGCCTCACCGGGGAGCTGTTTTTT. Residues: CASSWDRGLTGELFF. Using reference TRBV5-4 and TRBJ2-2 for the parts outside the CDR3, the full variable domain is ETGVTQSPTHLIKTRGQQVTLRCSSQSGHNTVSWYQQALGQGPQFIFQYYREEENGRGNFPPRFSGLQFPNYSSELNVNALELDDSALYLCASSWDRGLTGELFFGEGSRLTVL.

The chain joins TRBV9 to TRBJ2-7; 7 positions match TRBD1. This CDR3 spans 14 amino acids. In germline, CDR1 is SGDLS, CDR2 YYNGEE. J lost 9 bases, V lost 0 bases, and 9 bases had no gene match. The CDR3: CASSVDWDRGGQYF. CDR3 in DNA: TGTGCCAGCAGCGTAGACTGGGACAGAGGCGGGCAGTACTTC.

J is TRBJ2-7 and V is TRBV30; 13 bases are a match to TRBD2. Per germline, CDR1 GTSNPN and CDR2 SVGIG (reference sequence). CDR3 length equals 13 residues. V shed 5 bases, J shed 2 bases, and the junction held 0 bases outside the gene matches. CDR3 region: CAWGLAGAYEQYF. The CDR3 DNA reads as TGTGCCTGGGGACTAGCGGGAGCCTACGAGCAGTACTTC.